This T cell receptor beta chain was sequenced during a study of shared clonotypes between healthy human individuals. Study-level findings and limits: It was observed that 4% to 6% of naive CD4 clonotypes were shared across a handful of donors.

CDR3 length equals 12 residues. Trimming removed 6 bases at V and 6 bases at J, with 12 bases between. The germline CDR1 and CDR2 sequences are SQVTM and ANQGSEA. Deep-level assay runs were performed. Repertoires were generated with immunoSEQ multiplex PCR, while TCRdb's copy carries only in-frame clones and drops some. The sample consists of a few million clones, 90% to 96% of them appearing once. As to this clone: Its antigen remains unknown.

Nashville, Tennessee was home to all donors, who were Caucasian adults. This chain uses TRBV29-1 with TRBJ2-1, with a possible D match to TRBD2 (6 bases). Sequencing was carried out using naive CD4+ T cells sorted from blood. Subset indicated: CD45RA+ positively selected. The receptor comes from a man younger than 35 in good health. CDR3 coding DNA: TGCAGCGTCTTGGTGGGAGGCAATGAGCAGTTCTTC. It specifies CSVLVGGNEQFF.